This T cell receptor beta chain is drawn from a study of blood T cell repertoires in COVID-19 (TCRdb year 2020). Background on the whole study: Collaborator samples came from the United States, Italy and Spain and covered acute and convalescent phases of COVID-19. Where available, HLA class I and class II types were taken from metadata supplied by the sample provider and were not determined by assay-based typing. Deeply sampled blood TCRbeta repertoires from subjects exposed to, actively infected with, or recovered from COVID-19 were included in the dataset. The repertoires were made available in a free public database intended to serve as a resource for research on the immune response to SARS-CoV-2. A de-identified subject ID, COVID-19 status, age in years and sex were almost always included in the sample metadata. The material from the prospective study consisted of cDNA or gDNA derived from T cells, B-cell-depleted T cells, or PBMCs. The samples were drawn from the first 160 participants of the ongoing ImmuneRACE study and from 1,254 subjects provided by 6 global collaborators. What the study reported, not specific to this receptor: The quantity of clinical and demographic metadata differed by source and by participant and was supplied without curation.

Each collaborating institution followed its own protocols to collect whole blood in K2EDTA tubes. For TCRbeta analysis, collaborator samples were shipped as frozen whole blood, as isolated PBMCs, or as DNA extracted from either sample type. TCRbeta CDR3 regions were amplified from genomic DNA by means of the immunoSEQ Assay, a bias-controlled multiplex PCR. For the original study's pipeline: Within the assay, amplification of reference gene primers was used to estimate how many nucleated cells each sample contained. To quantify the absolute abundance of each unique TCRbeta CDR3 rearrangement, sequence reads were collapsed and filtered. For each sample, productive Simpson clonality was calculated as the square root of Simpson's diversity index across productive rearrangements. TCRdb stores this immuneACCESS table with in-frame sequences only. Part of the clones is absent; in the studies checked, under half of the shortfall reflects unresolved V genes, and no reason is known for the rest. D and trimming were read from the DNA, whereas the V and J calls and clone size are those reported in that table. This sample lists approximately 280,000 clones; 80% to 90% were detected once. The ten largest clones represent 4.6% of the sample.

Between the V and J ends, shortened by 5 bases and 10 bases respectively, the junction contains 24 bases. The CDR3 holds 16 amino acids from the cysteine to the phenylalanine. The sequence is cut down to CDR3 DNA, 48 bases in frame from base 1. The germline V gene encodes CDR1 SGHVS and CDR2 FQNEAQ. This clone has a handful of counts. This clone's antigen is unknown. No clone much larger than this one lies a single base away; base qualities are absent. The TCR originated in a man aged 35-49 years with acute or convalescent COVID-19. The rearranged segments are TRBV7-8 and TRBJ2-1; matching of 6 bases hints at TRBD1 as the D gene. The sequencing input was peripheral blood. The nucleotides are TGTGCCAGCAGCCCCCGGGGTTTTCTGGGGGCGAGGGAGCAGTTCTTC. Translated, it reads CASSPRGFLGAREQFF.